Following are 8 T cell receptor beta chains from one sample sequenced in a study of cytomegalovirus exposure and HLA in healthy donors. Primers for the PCR totalled 60 Vbeta and 13 Jbeta. Using immunoSEQ multiplex PCR, the repertoire was profiled, and TCRdb retains in-frame clones only, with some absent. The sample totals under 250,000 clones; its top ten clones hold 0.9% to 1.4%. Sequencing used PBMCs. Receptors were obtained from a girl aged 2-10 years in good health and CMV-seropositive.

The chain couples TRBV9 to TRBJ2-4; D is perhaps TRBD1 (5 bases). The CDR3 has 14 amino acids. Germline V gene lookup returns CDR1 SGDLS and CDR2 YYNGEE. The V end was cut by 2 bases, the J end by 6 bases, with 12 bases between. In nucleotides, the CDR3 is TGTGCCAGCAGCGTTAAAGGGGTCGGAAACATTCAGTACTTC. Its translation is CASSVKGVGNIQYF.

In DNA, the CDR3 is TGTGCCAGTAGTATGAGGTCCAGGGGATTCGCTGAAGCTTTCTTT. This translates into CASSMRSRGFAEAFF. V is TRBV19 and J is TRBJ1-1; D is perhaps TRBD1 (6 bases). V was pared by 3 bases and J by 6 bases, with 17 bases between. The CDR3 has 15 residues. The germline CDR1 and CDR2 sequences are LNHDA and SQIVND (reference sequence).

The V gene is TRBV4-2, the J gene TRBJ2-7, with a tentative D call TRBD1 (6 bases). This CDR3 spans 16 amino acids. CDR1 and CDR2 from the germline V gene are LGHNA and YNFKEQ. Between the trimmed V and J ends, which lost 1 base and 2 bases, there was a span of 15 bases. Here the CDR3 reads CASSQGDRTSTYEQYF. The DNA for the CDR3 is TGTGCCAGCAGCCAAGGCGACAGGACTTCGACCTACGAGCAGTACTTC.

The chain has TRBV6-1 and TRBJ1-1; D possibly corresponds to TRBD1 (6 bases). Per germline, CDR1 MNHNS and CDR2 SASEGT. The CDR3 is made up of 14 amino acids. V dropped 3 bases and J dropped 0 bases, with 8 bases sitting between them. As DNA, the CDR3 is TGTGCCAGCAGTGACGGGACAATGAACACTGAAGCTTTCTTT. Amino acid sequence: CASSDGTMNTEAFF.

The chain joins TRBV2 to TRBJ2-7; perhaps TRBD2 as D (5 bases). CDR1 and CDR2 from the germline V gene are SNHLY and FYNNEI. This CDR3 has 14 residues. V gave up 6 bases and J gave up 5 bases, with 17 bases separating them. Here the CDR3 reads CASSMEANMHEQYF. CDR3 DNA sequence: TGTGCCAGCAGCATGGAGGCCAACATGCACGAGCAGTACTTC.

This chain links TRBV28 with TRBJ1-2; tentatively, D is TRBD1 (6 bases). There are 16 residues in the CDR3. V was pared by 5 bases and J by 6 bases, with 22 bases between. CDR1 MDHEN and CDR2 SYDVKM come from the germline V gene. The CDR3 sequence: CASSIPPPGALDGYTF. CDR3 nucleotides: TGTGCCAGCAGTATACCCCCCCCAGGGGCTTTGGATGGCTACACCTTC.

The J gene is TRBJ1-6, the V gene TRBV27, with 7 bases aligning to TRBD1. The CDR3 is 14 residues long. V shed 2 bases, J shed 7 bases, and the junction held 2 bases outside the gene matches. Germline V gene sequence: CDR1 MNHEY, CDR2 SMNVEV (reference sequence). The CDR3 bases are TGTGCCAGCAGTTTACGACAGGGAAATTCACCCCTCCACTTT. The encoded protein is CASSLRQGNSPLHF.

This chain connects TRBV28 to TRBJ2-7; D is perhaps TRBD1 (6 bases). This CDR3 has 14 residues. Trimming stripped 8 bases from V and 5 bases from J, with 19 bases between. Germline assignment: CDR1 MDHEN and CDR2 SYDVKM. The CDR3 bases are TGTGCCAGCCGTGACACTTACAGGGTCCACGAGCAGTACTTC. Protein product: CASRDTYRVHEQYF.